The rows below give T cell receptor beta chains drawn from one sample of a study of shared clonotypes between healthy human individuals. TCRdb's table, derived via immunoSEQ multiplex PCR, lists solely in-frame clones and lacks some. Here the sample spans over a million clones, 75% being singletons. Input material: memory CD4+ T cells sorted from blood. The receptors shown here come from a man aged 18 to 30 in good health. Both conserved end residues are part of each CDR3. D genes are given only for firm matches. Size is omitted from some rows. Given values are once, few, many or a class for expanded clones.

TRBV5-1,NA,TRBJ2-2,few,TGCGCCAGCGGGGGGTTCATTAACACCGGGGAGCTGTTTTTT,CASGGFINTGELFF
TRBV6-5,TRBD2,TRBJ2-7,few,TGTGCCAGCAGAAGACTAGCGGGAGCCTACGAGCAGTACTTC,CASRRLAGAYEQYF
TRBV5-1,TRBD1,TRBJ2-1,NA,TGCGCCAGCAGGAGGTCCGGACAGGGGGTTGCCAATGAGCAGTTCTTC,CASRRSGQGVANEQFF
TRBV5-6,NA,TRBJ2-3,few,TGTGCCAGCAGCTTCGTAGAGGGTAGGACAGATACGCAGTATTTT,CASSFVEGRTDTQYF
TRBV2,NA,TRBJ2-1,NA,TGTGCCAGCAGTGAAGGGTTCAGTTCTGAGCAGTTCTTC,CASSEGFSSEQFF
TRBV27,NA,TRBJ2-2,NA,TGTGCCAGCAGTTCAGTTGTAGGGAACACCGGGGAGCTGTTTTTT,CASSSVVGNTGELFF
TRBV30,NA,TRBJ1-1,NA,TGTGGGGAGGTCAGAGGGAACACTGAAGCTTTCTTT,CGEVRGNTEAFF
TRBV9,NA,TRBJ2-1,NA,TGTGCCAGCAGCGTAACAGCCTCCTACAATGAGCAGTTCTTC,CASSVTASYNEQFF
TRBV5-1,NA,TRBJ2-2,few,TGCGCCAGCAGCTTGGCCACAACGAACACCGGGGAGCTGTTTTTT,CASSLATTNTGELFF
TRBV7-2,NA,TRBJ2-2,NA,TGTGCCAGCAGCCTAGCGGACAGCTTCACCGGGGAGCTGTTTTTT,CASSLADSFTGELFF
TRBV6-5,TRBD2,TRBJ2-1,NA,TGTGCCAGCAGACCGGGACTAGCGACCTACAATGAGCAGTTCTTC,CASRPGLATYNEQFF
TRBV11-3,NA,TRBJ2-2,NA,TGTGCCAGCAGCTTAGTTTCGGTCGGGGAGCTGTTTTTT,CASSLVSVGELFF
TRBV4-1,NA,TRBJ1-4,many,TGCGCCAGCAGCCAAGGAGGGGGGGGCGCTGAAAAACTGTTTTTT,CASSQGGGGAEKLFF
TRBV7-8,NA,TRBJ1-2,few,TGTGCCAGCAGCCCGCGGACGGATGGCTACACCTTC,CASSPRTDGYTF
TRBV10-3,TRBD1,TRBJ1-2,many,TGTGCCATCAGTGAGAGGACAGGGGGCCTCGGTGGCTACACCTTC,CAISERTGGLGGYTF
TRBV7-6,NA,TRBJ2-7,NA,TGTGCCAGCAGCTTGGGTGGTTTGGGCTCCTACGAGCAGTACTTC,CASSLGGLGSYEQYF
TRBV30,TRBD1,TRBJ2-1,few,TGTGCCTGGAGTCATTTAGGGACAGGGAGCTACAATGAGCAGTTCTTC,CAWSHLGTGSYNEQFF
TRBV30,NA,TRBJ2-5,NA,TGTGCCGGGTCTAGGTGGAAAGAGACCCAGTACTTC,CAGSRWKETQYF
TRBV27,NA,TRBJ1-2,once,TGTGCCAGCAGTTTCTCTCAGGGGCGTATTGGCTACACCTTC,CASSFSQGRIGYTF
TRBV5-1,TRBD1,TRBJ1-1,once,TGCGCCAGCAGTCCCGGGACAGGGGTAGGGACTGAAGCTTTCTTT,CASSPGTGVGTEAFF
TRBV6-6,NA,TRBJ2-7,NA,TGTGCCAGCAGTTACCGACAGTCCTACGAGCAGTACTTC,CASSYRQSYEQYF
TRBV18,TRBD1,TRBJ1-5,NA,TGTGCCAGCTCACCGACAGGGGATCAGCCCCAGCATTTT,CASSPTGDQPQHF
TRBV30,NA,TRBJ1-1,NA,TGTGCCTGGACAAGACAGGTTAACACTGAAGCTTTCTTT,CAWTRQVNTEAFF
TRBV7-2,TRBD2,TRBJ2-5,NA,TGTGCCAGCAGTTCCTCCCGACTAGCGTCAGAGACCCAGTACTTC,CASSSSRLASETQYF
TRBV27,TRBD1,TRBJ1-1,few,TGTGCCAGCAGGCGACAGGGAGGCGGGAACACTGAAGCTTTCTTT,CASRRQGGGNTEAFF
TRBV10-3,TRBD1,TRBJ1-4,NA,TGTGCCATCAGTGAAGATAGTAAAGACAGGGTATCGGAAAAACTGTTTTTT,CAISEDSKDRVSEKLFF
TRBV7-9,NA,TRBJ2-1,NA,TGTGCCAGCAGCTTCCCCTTGGTGGCAGGCACCGCTGAGCAGTTCTTC,CASSFPLVAGTAEQFF